What follows describes a single TCR beta chain. TCR beta CDR3 amplification used RNA transcripts. First-round RT-PCR relied on HTBI primers, and a second-round multiplex PCR came next. One entry per CDR3 protein, called by TCRdb with MiXCR from the multiplex PCR reads. This sample yields 500,000 to 800,000 distinct CDR3 sequences, of which about two fifths are seen a single time; over 2.5% belongs to the top ten. Germline V CDR1 and CDR2: ENHRY, SYGVKD. J lost 2 bases, V lost 8 bases, and 17 bases had no gene match. The CDR3 loop spans 19 amino acids. This sample was taken from a study of Graves' ophthalmopathy and Graves' hyperthyroidism.

The sequencing input was peripheral blood. The clonotype was recovered from an adult man with Graves' ophthalmopathy. V is TRBV10-3 and J is TRBJ2-2; TRBD1 agrees at 10 bases. The DNA for the CDR3 is TGTGCCATCGACGACTATGGTCCGGGACAGGGGCCTAACACCGGGGAGCTGTTTTTT. Translation: CAIDDYGPGQGPNTGELFF.